This record concerns one T cell receptor (beta chain) sequence. The data were taken from a study of blood T cell repertoires in COVID-19. Overall study: Specimens from acute and convalescent COVID-19 originated in the United States, Italy and Spain. T cells, B-cell-depleted T cells, or PBMCs supplied cDNA or gDNA.

Source study methods: By means of reference gene primer amplification, nucleated cell counts were estimated. Generated by immunoSEQ multiplex PCR, the TCRdb table keeps only in-frame clones and is missing some. That table gives V, J and clone size, and the DNA gave D and trimming. Of approximately 21,000 clones in the sample, roughly 75% were seen once. Germline loops: CDR1 MNHEY, CDR2 SMNVEV (reference sequence). The V end lost 5 bases, the J end lost 8 bases, and 21 bases lay between the germline ends. The CDR3 consists of 16 residues. The sample taken for sequencing was peripheral blood. The chain combines TRBV27 with TRBJ1-4, with D possibly matching TRBD1 (6 bases). The receptor was derived from a human donor in a cohort sampled during active or convalescent COVID-19. The CDR3 protein is CASSLARGTGTEKLFF. Written as DNA, the CDR3 is TGTGCCAGCAGTCTCGCCCGGGGAACAGGGACGGAAAAACTGTTTTTT.